These 3 T cell receptor beta chains were all obtained from the same sample, sequenced in a study of cytomegalovirus exposure and HLA in healthy donors. PCR was performed using 60 Vbeta and 13 Jbeta primers. TCRdb's table, derived via immunoSEQ multiplex PCR, lists solely in-frame clones and lacks some. The table lists 95,000 to 150,000 clones, with 0.9% to 1.2% in the top ten. The specimen sequenced was PBMCs. The receptors shown here come from a man aged 18 to 29 in good health and CMV-seronegative.

The rearrangement links TRBV18 to TRBJ2-1; 7 bases match TRBD2. The junction had 4 bases not matched to a gene; V was cut back by 8 bases and J by 12 bases. CDR3 size: 10 residues. Germline values: CDR1 KGHSH, CDR2 LQKENI. CDR3 protein: CASVRGVQFF. DNA for the CDR3: TGTGCCAGCGTCCGGGGGGTGCAGTTCTTC. Full variable domain (rest looked up from reference TRBV18 and TRBJ2-1): NAGVMQNPRHLVRRRGQEARLRCSPMKGHSHVYWYRQLPEEGLKFMVYLQKENIIDESGMPKERFSAEFPKEGPSILRIQQVVRGDSAAYFCASVRGVQFFGPGTRLTVL.

The gene calls are TRBV11-3 and TRBJ2-1; 8 bases align to TRBD2. Per germline, CDR1 SGHNT and CDR2 YENEEA. J gave up 5 bases and V 1 base, and 4 bases lay outside the gene matches. This CDR3 is built from 15 residues. CDR3 sequence reads: CASSLAGGANNEQFF. CDR3 coding DNA: TGTGCCAGCAGCTTAGCGGGGGGGGCAAACAATGAGCAGTTCTTC.

The CDR3 sequence: CASTQDREEDTIYF. DNA of the CDR3: TGTGCCAGCACCCAAGACAGGGAGGAAGACACCATATATTTT. This chain uses TRBV6-5 with TRBJ1-3, with 7 bases fitting TRBD1. Trimming took 7 bases from V and 8 from J; bases not matched to a gene: 11. The CDR3 consists of 14 residues. Germline CDR1 MNHEY, CDR2 SVGAGI.